Listed below are T cell receptor beta chains from one sample, sequenced in a study of graft-versus-host responses after intestinal transplantation. No antigen is known for these receptors. The repertoire was sequenced with immunoSEQ multiplex PCR; TCRdb's copy has only in-frame clones and lacks some. There are some 140,000 clones in the sample; roughly nine tenths occur only once, and over 0.15% lies in the top ten. Sequences were derived from unstimulated CD4+ T cells sorted from spleen or lymph node cells, sampled before intestinal transplant. These receptors were collected from a human donor who received an intestinal transplant. The CDR3 runs from the conserved cysteine through the conserved F or W. The D gene is left open where the match is weak. Not every row has a clone size; where given, it reads once, few, many or a size class.

.	.	TRBJ2-5	TRBV4-2	TGTGCCAGCGCTATAGGGGCCAGCGGTAGTGAGACCCAGTACTTC	CASAIGASGSETQYF
.	.	TRBJ2-3	TRBV29-1	TGCAGCGTTTACGGCCGGCCCAGCACAGATACGCAGTATTTT	CSVYGRPSTDTQYF
.	.	TRBJ1-4	TRBV6-1	TGTGCCAGCAGTGAATTGGGGGCAACTAATGAAAAACTGTTTTTT	CASSELGATNEKLFF
TRBD2	.	TRBJ2-6	TRBV4-2	TGTGCCAGCAGCCAAAGGACTAGCGGGGGGGTTGGGGCCAACGTCCTGACTTTC	CASSQRTSGGVGANVLTF
TRBD1	once	TRBJ1-2	TRBV6-5	TGTGCCAGCAGTTCGATAGGGGGCTTCGGCTACACCTTC	CASSSIGGFGYTF
.	.	TRBJ1-3	TRBV4-1	TGCGCCAGCAGCCAAGAGCGGGTTCTTGGAAACACCATATATTTT	CASSQERVLGNTIYF
TRBD2	.	TRBJ2-1	TRBV13	TGTGCCAGCAGCCCATCGGCCCGGGGGGGGAATGAGCAGTTCTTC	CASSPSARGGNEQFF
TRBD1	.	TRBJ1-5	TRBV6-6	TGTGCCAGCAGCCAGGGACAGTATAGCAATCAGCCCCAGCATTTT	CASSQGQYSNQPQHF
TRBD1	.	TRBJ2-3	TRBV7-8	TGTGCCAGCAGCTTCCCGGGGACAGGGGTGACAGATACGCAGTATTTT	CASSFPGTGVTDTQYF
TRBD1	.	TRBJ2-7	TRBV29-1	TGCAGCGTTGCGGGACAGGGGGCGGGCGAGCAGTACTTC	CSVAGQGAGEQYF
TRBD2	.	TRBJ2-5	TRBV7-2	TGTGCCAGCAGCTTAGGAGGGACTAGCAAAGAGACCCAGTACTTC	CASSLGGTSKETQYF
TRBD2	.	TRBJ2-4	TRBV7-9	TGTGCCAGCAGCTTAGGCCGGGGCGGGGGGGGCAAAAACATTCAGTACTTC	CASSLGRGGGGKNIQYF
TRBD2	.	TRBJ2-3	TRBV5-4	TGTGCCAGCAGCTCCTTAGCGGGGCTCAGCACAGATACGCAGTATTTT	CASSSLAGLSTDTQYF
.	.	TRBJ2-7	TRBV15	TGTGCCACCAGCCCAGGCCACCAGGCCGAGCAGTACTTC	CATSPGHQAEQYF
.	.	TRBJ1-6	TRBV7-2	TGTGCCAGCAGCCACTATAATTCACCCCTCCACTTT	CASSHYNSPLHF
.	once	TRBJ2-7	TRBV10-3	TGTGCCATCAGTGTGGTAGGTGGCGGGTCCGAGCAGTACTTC	CAISVVGGGSEQYF
TRBD2	.	TRBJ2-1	TRBV25-1	TGTGCCAGCATGACTAGCGGGGGGCCGATTGAGCAGTTCTTC	CASMTSGGPIEQFF
TRBD1	.	TRBJ1-1	TRBV2	TGTGCCAGCAGTGAACCCCAGGGGGCGGACATGTTT	CASSEPQGADMF
.	.	TRBJ1-1	TRBV21-1	TGTGCCAGCAGCAAAGGACGGTTTTTGGGACAGGGAGCTTTCTTT	CASSKGRFLGQGAFF
.	.	TRBJ1-2	TRBV7-5	TGTGTCAGAAACAACACAAGGTTAAACTATGGCTACACCTTC	CVRNNTRLNYGYTF
TRBD1	.	TRBJ2-2	TRBV10-3	TGTGCCATCACCCCGGACAGGGCGAACACCGGGGAGCTGTTTTTT	CAITPDRANTGELFF
.	.	TRBJ1-5	TRBV5-5	TGTGCCAGCAGCACCACCGGGGCCAGGAGTATGCAGCCCCAGCATTTT	CASSTTGARSMQPQHF
.	once	TRBJ2-7	TRBV5-1	TGCGCCAGCAGCTTGGAGAGGGGAACCTACGAGCAGTACTTC	CASSLERGTYEQYF
TRBD1	.	TRBJ1-4	TRBV18	TGTGCCAGCTCACCATTTGGACAGGCAACTAATGAAAAACTGTTTTTT	CASSPFGQATNEKLFF
TRBD1	once	TRBJ1-2	TRBV11-2	TGTGCCAGCAGCTTAGCAGGGGGCGTTGGCTACACCTTC	CASSLAGGVGYTF
.	.	TRBJ2-7	TRBV11-2	TGTGCCAGCAGCACCCCCCGGGACGCAGCCTACGAGCAGTACTTC	CASSTPRDAAYEQYF
TRBD2	.	TRBJ2-1	TRBV11-3	TGTGCCAGCAGCATGGAGACTAGCCATAGTTACAATGAGCAGTTCTTC	CASSMETSHSYNEQFF
.	.	TRBJ1-2	TRBV11-2	TGTGCCAGCAGCCTGGGGGGGAAGTATGGCTACACCTTC	CASSLGGKYGYTF
.	.	TRBJ2-2	TRBV5-1	TGCGCCAGCAAAAGTCCAGGTACCGGGGAGCTGTTTTTT	CASKSPGTGELFF
TRBD1	.	TRBJ2-7	TRBV2	TGTGCCAGCAGCATAGACAGGGGGAGTTCCTACGAGCAGTACTTC	CASSIDRGSSYEQYF
.	.	TRBJ1-2	TRBV5-1	TGCGCCAGCAGCTTGGAAAGTTCGAATGGCTACACCTTC	CASSLESSNGYTF
TRBD2	.	TRBJ2-5	TRBV5-6	TGTGCCAGCAGTCCCCCGGGACTAGCGGAGACCCAGTACTTC	CASSPPGLAETQYF
TRBD2	.	TRBJ2-3	TRBV5-8	TGTGCCAGCAGCTTGAGGACTAGTGATACGCAGTATTTT	CASSLRTSDTQYF
TRBD1	.	TRBJ2-1	TRBV2	TGTGCCAGCATCGAGGACAGGGGTTCCTACAATGAGCAGTTCTTC	CASIEDRGSYNEQFF
.	once	TRBJ1-6	TRBV9	TGTGCCAGCAGCGACCGAACTAACGAATTCCCCCTCCACTTT	CASSDRTNEFPLHF
TRBD1	few	TRBJ1-1	TRBV10-3	TGTGCCACGACAGGGGAGACTGAAGCTTTCTTT	CATTGETEAFF
.	.	TRBJ2-7	TRBV23-1	TGCGCCAGCAGTCAATCGATCCCGATCTACGAGCAGTACTTC	CASSQSIPIYEQYF
.	.	TRBJ1-4	TRBV6-6	TGTGCCAGCAGTTCGGACAGATTTGAAAAACTGTTTTTT	CASSSDRFEKLFF
.	.	TRBJ2-5	TRBV7-8	TGTGCCAGCAGATTTATTCAGGGGGGCGGAGAGACCCAGTACTTC	CASRFIQGGGETQYF
.	.	TRBJ2-1	TRBV5-6	TGTGCCAGCAGCTTGTTATCCGGTACAGACTACAATGAGCAGTTCTTC	CASSLLSGTDYNEQFF
.	.	TRBJ1-1	TRBV7-9	TGTGCCAGCACCTTGCTATATGACACTGAAGCTTTCTTT	CASTLLYDTEAFF
TRBD1	.	TRBJ1-3	TRBV9	TGTGCCAGCAGCGTAGCTACAGGGGTAGGAAACACCATATATTTT	CASSVATGVGNTIYF
.	few	TRBJ2-3	TRBV5-1	TGCGCCAGCAGCTTCCAAGATACGCAGTATTTT	CASSFQDTQYF
TRBD2	.	TRBJ2-3	TRBV2	TGTGCCAGCAGTGAAATTCGTAGAGCCGTAGCGGGGGCCGGAGATACGCAGTATTTT	CASSEIRRAVAGAGDTQYF
.	.	TRBJ2-3	TRBV13	TGTGCCAGCAGCTTAGAATCAGGGACTCATCCTAGCACAGATACGCAGTATTTT	CASSLESGTHPSTDTQYF
TRBD1	.	TRBJ1-5	TRBV4-2	TGTGCCAGCAGCCAAGGACAGGGGGGCGAGCCCCAGCATTTT	CASSQGQGGEPQHF
TRBD2	.	TRBJ2-2	TRBV6-6	TGTGCCAGCAGTTACATACTAGCGGGGGGGCCCGGGGAGCTGTTTTTT	CASSYILAGGPGELFF
TRBD2	.	TRBJ2-1	TRBV5-6	TGTGCCAGCAGCCTACTAGCGGGGGACGGTGAGCAGTTCTTC	CASSLLAGDGEQFF
TRBD2	.	TRBJ2-1	TRBV7-2	TGTGCCAGCAGCTTAGGCGGGGGGCCCTACAATGAGCAGTTCTTC	CASSLGGGPYNEQFF
TRBD1	.	TRBJ2-7	TRBV18	TGTGCCAGCTCACTGGACAGGGGGAGGTACGAGCAGTACTTC	CASSLDRGRYEQYF